This T cell receptor (beta chain) was identified in a study of blood T cell repertoires in COVID-19. For the study at large: Spain, Italy and the United States supplied samples that represented acute and convalescent COVID-19. Sources were T cells, B-cell-depleted T cells, or PBMCs; the material itself was cDNA or gDNA.

Method: immunoSEQ multiplex PCR; TCRdb's copy keeps in-frame clones and lacks some. The sample lists about 140,000 clones, 82% occurring once. The CDR3 spans 17 residues. Germline V CDR1 and CDR2: MGHRA, YSYEKL. J was trimmed by 7 bases and V by 2 bases; bases with no gene match: 14. The gene calls are TRBV4-1 and TRBJ2-3, with 8 bases matching TRBD2. Sequencing used peripheral blood. This sequence was found in an elderly woman with acute or convalescent COVID-19. The CDR3 loop reads CASSQYGLAASRHTQYF. The CDR3 DNA reads as TGCGCCAGCAGCCAATACGGACTAGCTGCTTCCCGGCATACGCAGTATTTT.